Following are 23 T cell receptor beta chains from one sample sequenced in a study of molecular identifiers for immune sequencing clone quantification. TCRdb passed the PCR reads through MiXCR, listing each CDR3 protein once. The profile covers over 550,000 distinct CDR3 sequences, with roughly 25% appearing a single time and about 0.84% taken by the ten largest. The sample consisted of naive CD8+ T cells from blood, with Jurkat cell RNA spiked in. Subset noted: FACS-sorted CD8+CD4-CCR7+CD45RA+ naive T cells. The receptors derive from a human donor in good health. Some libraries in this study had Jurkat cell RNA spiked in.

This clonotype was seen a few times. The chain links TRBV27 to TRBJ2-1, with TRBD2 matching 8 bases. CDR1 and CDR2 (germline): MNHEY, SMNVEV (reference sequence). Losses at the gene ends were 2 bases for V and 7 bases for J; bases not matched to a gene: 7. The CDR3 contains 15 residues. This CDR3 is CASSLPGLDFNEQFF. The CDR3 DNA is TGTGCCAGCAGTTTACCGGGACTAGACTTTAATGAGCAGTTCTTC.

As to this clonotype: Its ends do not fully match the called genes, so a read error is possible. Written as DNA, the CDR3 is TGTGCCAGCAGTTACACGGGGACAGGGAGGTCCGGGGAGCTGCTTTTT. Protein: CASSYTGTGRSGELLF. This chain links TRBV6-6 with TRBJ2-2; 9 bases match TRBD1. This CDR3 has 16 amino acids. Germline V CDR1 and CDR2: MNHNY, SVGAGI (reference sequence).

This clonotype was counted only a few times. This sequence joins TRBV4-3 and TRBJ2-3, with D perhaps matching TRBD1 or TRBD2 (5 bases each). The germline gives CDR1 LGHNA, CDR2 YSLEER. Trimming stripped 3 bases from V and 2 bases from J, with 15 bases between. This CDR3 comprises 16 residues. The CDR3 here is CASSQGLGETTDTQYF. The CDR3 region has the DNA TGCGCCAGCAGCCAGGGGCTGGGGGAAACCACAGATACGCAGTATTTT.

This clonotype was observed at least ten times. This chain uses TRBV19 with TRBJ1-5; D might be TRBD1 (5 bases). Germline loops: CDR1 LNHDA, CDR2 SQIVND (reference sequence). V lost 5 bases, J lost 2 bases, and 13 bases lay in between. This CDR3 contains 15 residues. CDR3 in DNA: TGTGCCAGTAGTTATAACGGGGGGGGCAATCAGCCCCAGCATTTT. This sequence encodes CASSYNGGGNQPQHF.

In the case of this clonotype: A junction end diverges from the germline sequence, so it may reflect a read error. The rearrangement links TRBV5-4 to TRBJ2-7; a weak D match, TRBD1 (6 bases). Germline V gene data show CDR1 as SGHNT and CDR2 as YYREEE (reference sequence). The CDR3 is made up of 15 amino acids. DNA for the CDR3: TGTGCCAGCAGCTTGGGTCAGGGGAGCTCCTACCAGCAGTACTTC. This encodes CASSLGQGSSYQQYF.

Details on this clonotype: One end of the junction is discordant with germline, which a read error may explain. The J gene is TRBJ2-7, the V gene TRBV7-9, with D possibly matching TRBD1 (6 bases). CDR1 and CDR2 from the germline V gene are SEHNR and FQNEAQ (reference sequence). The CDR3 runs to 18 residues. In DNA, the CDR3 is TGTGCCAGCAGCCCCAGTGGGTCGGGACACTCGGCCACCCACGAGCCGTACTTC. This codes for CASSPSGSGHSATHEPYF. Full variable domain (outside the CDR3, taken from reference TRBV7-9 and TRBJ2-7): DTGVSQNPRHKITKRGQNVTFRCDPISEHNRLYWYRQTLGQGPEFLTYFQNEAQLEKSRLLSDRFSAERPKGSFSTLEIQRTEQGDSAMYLCASSPSGSGHSATHEPYFGPGTRLTVT.

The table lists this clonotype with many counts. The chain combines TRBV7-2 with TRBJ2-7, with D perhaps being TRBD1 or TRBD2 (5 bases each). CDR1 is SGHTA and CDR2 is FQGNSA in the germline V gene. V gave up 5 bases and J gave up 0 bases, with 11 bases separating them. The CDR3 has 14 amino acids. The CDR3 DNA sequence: TGTGCCAGCAGCCCGGGACGCAACTCCTACGAGCAGTACTTC. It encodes CASSPGRNSYEQYF.

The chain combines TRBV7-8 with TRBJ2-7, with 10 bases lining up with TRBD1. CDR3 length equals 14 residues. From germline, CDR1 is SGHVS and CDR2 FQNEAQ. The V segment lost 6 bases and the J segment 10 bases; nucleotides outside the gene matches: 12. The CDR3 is CASRPWGQGNFQYF. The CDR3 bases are TGTGCCAGCAGGCCATGGGGACAGGGGAATTTTCAGTACTTC.

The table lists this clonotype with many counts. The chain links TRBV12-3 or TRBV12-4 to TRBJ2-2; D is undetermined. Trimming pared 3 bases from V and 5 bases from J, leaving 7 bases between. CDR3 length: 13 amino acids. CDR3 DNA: TGTGCCAGCAGTTTTTTGGGGACCGGGGAGCTGTTTTTT. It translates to CASSFLGTGELFF.

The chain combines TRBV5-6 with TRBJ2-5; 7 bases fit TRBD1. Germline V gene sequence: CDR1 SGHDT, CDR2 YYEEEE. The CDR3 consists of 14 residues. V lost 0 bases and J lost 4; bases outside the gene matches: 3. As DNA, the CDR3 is TGTGCCAGCAGCTTGGAGACAGGGAGAGAGACCCAGTACTTC. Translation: CASSLETGRETQYF.

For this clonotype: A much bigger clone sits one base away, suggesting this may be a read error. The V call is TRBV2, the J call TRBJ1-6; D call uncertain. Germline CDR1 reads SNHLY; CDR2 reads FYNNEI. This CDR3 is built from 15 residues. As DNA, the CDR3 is TGTGCCAGCAGTGAAGGGGTCCCCTATGATTCACCCCTCCACTTT. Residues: CASSEGVPYDSPLHF.

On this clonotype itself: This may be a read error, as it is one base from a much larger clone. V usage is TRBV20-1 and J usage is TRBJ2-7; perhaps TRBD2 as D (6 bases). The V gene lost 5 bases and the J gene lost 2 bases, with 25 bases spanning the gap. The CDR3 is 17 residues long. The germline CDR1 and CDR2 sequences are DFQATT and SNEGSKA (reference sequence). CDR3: CSAPLWRGSAVAYEQYF. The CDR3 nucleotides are TGCAGTGCTCCCCTCTGGAGGGGTTCGGCGGTAGCCTACGAGCAGTACTTC.

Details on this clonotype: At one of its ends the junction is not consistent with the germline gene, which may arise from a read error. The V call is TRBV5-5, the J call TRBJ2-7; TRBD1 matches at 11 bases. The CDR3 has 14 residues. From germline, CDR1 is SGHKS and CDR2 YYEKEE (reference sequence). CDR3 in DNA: TGTGCCAGCAGCGCCTGGACAGGGGGCTACGAGCAGTCCTTC. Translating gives CASSAWTGGYEQSF.

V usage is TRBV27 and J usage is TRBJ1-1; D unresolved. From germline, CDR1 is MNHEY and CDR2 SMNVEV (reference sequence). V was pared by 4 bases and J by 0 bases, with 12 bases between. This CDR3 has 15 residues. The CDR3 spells CASSYGGTLNTEAFF. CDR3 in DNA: TGTGCCAGCAGTTACGGTGGCACCTTGAACACTGAAGCTTTCTTT.

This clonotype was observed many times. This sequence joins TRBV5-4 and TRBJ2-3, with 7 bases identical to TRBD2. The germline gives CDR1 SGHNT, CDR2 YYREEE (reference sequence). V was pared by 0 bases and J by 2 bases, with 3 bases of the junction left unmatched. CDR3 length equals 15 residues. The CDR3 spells CASSLGDYTTDTQYF. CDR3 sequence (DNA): TGTGCCAGCAGCTTGGGGGACTACACCACAGATACGCAGTATTTT.

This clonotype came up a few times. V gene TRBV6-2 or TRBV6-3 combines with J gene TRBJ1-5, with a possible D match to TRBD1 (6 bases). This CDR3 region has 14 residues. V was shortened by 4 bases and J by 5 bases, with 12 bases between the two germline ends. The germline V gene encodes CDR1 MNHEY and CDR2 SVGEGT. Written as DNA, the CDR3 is TGTGCCAGCAGTTCCAGGGGAGCGGATCAGCCCCAGCATTTT. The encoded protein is CASSSRGADQPQHF.

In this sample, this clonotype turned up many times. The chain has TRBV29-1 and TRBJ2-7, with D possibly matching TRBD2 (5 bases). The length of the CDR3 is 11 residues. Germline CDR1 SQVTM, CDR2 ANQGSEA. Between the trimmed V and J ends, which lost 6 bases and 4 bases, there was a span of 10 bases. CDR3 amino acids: CSVPGVYEQYF. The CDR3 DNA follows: TGCAGCGTCCCCGGGGTTTACGAGCAGTACTTC.

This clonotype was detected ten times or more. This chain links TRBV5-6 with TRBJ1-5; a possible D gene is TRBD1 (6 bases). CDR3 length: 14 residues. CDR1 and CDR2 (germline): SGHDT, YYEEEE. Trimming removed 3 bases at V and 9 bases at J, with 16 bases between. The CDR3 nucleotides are TGTGCCAGCAGCTGGTCGGGGGCTTTCAGGCCCCAGCATTTT. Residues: CASSWSGAFRPQHF.

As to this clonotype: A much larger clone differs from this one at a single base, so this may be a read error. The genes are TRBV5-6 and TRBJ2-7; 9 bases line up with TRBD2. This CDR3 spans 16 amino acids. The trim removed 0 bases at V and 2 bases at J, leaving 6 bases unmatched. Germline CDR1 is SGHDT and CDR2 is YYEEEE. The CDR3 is CASSLDGLAWPYEQYF. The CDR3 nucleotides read TGTGCCAGCAGCTTGGACGGACTAGCGTGGCCCTACGAGCAGTACTTC.

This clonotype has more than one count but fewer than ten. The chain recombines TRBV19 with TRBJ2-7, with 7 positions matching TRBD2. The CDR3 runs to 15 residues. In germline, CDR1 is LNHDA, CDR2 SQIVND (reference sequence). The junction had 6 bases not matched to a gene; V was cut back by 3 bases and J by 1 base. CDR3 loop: CASSIGSGESYEQYF. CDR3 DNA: TGTGCCAGTAGTATCGGAAGCGGGGAATCCTACGAGCAGTACTTC.

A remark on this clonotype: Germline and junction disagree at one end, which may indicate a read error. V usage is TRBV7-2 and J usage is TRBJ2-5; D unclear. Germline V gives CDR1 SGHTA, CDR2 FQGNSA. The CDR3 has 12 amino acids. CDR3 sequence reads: CARSLVVYAQYF. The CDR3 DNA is TGTGCCCGCAGCTTAGTAGTCTACGCGCAGTACTTC. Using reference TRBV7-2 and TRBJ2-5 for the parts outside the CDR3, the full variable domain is GAGVSQSPSNKVTEKGKDVELRCDPISGHTALYWYRQSLGQGLEFLIYFQGNSAPDKSGLPSDRFSAERTGGSVSTLTIQRTQQEDSAVYLCARSLVVYAQYFGPGTRLLVL.

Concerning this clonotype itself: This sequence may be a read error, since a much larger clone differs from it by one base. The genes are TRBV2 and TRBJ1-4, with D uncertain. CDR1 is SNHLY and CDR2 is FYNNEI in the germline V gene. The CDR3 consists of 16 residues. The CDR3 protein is CASSEDRVTTNERLFF. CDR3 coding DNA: TGTGCCAGCAGTGAAGACAGAGTCACAACTAATGAAAGACTGTTTTTT.

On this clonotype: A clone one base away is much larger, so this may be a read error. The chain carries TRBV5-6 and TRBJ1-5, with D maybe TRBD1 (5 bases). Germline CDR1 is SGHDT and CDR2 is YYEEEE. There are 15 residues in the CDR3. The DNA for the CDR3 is TGTGCCGGCAGCTTGGGGGTAGACCAAAGTCAGCCCCAGCATTTT. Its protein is CAGSLGVDQSQPQHF.